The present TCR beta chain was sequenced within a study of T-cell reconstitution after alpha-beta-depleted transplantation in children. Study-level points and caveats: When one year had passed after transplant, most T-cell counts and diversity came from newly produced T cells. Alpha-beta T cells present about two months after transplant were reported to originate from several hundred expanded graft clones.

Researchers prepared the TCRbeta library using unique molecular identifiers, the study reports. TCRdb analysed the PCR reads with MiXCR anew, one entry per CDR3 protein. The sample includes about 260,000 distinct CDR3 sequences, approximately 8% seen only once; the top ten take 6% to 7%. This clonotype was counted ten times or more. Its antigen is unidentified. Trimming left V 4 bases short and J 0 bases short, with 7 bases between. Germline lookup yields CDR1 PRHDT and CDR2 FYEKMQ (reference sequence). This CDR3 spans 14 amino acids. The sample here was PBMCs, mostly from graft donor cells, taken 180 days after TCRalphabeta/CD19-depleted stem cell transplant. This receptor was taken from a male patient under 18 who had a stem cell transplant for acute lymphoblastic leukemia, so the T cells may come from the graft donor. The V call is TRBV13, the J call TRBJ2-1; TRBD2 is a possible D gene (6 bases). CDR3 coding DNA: TGTGCCAGCAGCTCCGGGAGCTCCTACAATGAGCAGTTCTTC. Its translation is CASSSGSSYNEQFF.